Listed below are T cell receptor beta chains from one sample, sequenced in a study of blood T cell repertoires in COVID-19. Some clones are missing from TCRdb's copy, which holds only in-frame ones; the method was immunoSEQ multiplex PCR. The sample has roughly 360,000 clones, around 87% seen once. Sequencing was performed on PBMCs or T cells enriched from blood (not recorded which). These receptors were collected from a woman in her 30s with acute COVID-19. The CDR3 runs from the conserved cysteine through the conserved F or W. A D gene is named only where the DNA matches it firmly. Clone sizes are given selectively: once, few, many, or a class where the clone is expanded.

v_call	clone_size	j_call	d_call	cdr3_nt	cdr3_aa
TRBV19	-	TRBJ1-3	-	TGTGCCAGTAGTCCGCGGGACGCCGGGGCTGGAAACACCATATATTTT	CASSPRDAGAGNTIYF
TRBV2	-	TRBJ1-3	-	TGTGCCAGCAATCTAGGCGTCTCTGGAAACACCATATATTTT	CASNLGVSGNTIYF
TRBV2	-	TRBJ1-4	-	TGTGCCAGCAGTGCCCAGGGGTATGAAAAACTGTTTTTT	CASSAQGYEKLFF
TRBV2	-	TRBJ2-1	TRBD1	TGTGCCAGCGGCGCTACCAGGGGGTACAATGAGCAGTTCTTC	CASGATRGYNEQFF
TRBV11-2	-	TRBJ1-1	-	TGTGCCAGCAGCTTTCACAGATTCAGCACTGAAGCTTTCTTT	CASSFHRFSTEAFF
TRBV19	-	TRBJ1-1	-	TGTGCCAGTAGTATGGTAGGGAGGGGCACTGAAGCTTTCTTT	CASSMVGRGTEAFF
TRBV19	-	TRBJ2-3	TRBD2	TGTGCCAGTAGTCTTCCGGGCCGTTGGGGGGGGGATACGCAGTATTTT	CASSLPGRWGGDTQYF
TRBV19	-	TRBJ1-5	-	TGTGCCAGTAGTTTCGGTAATCAGCCCCAGCATTTT	CASSFGNQPQHF
TRBV5-1	-	TRBJ2-7	TRBD1	TGCGCCAGTCGGGACAGGGGGCTGACGGGTGAGCAGTACTTC	CASRDRGLTGEQYF
TRBV9	-	TRBJ2-2	TRBD2	TGTGCCAGCAGCGTAGAAGGACTAGCGGGGGCTGCCGGGGAGCTGTTTTTT	CASSVEGLAGAAGELFF
TRBV19	-	TRBJ2-3	-	TGTGCCAGTAGTCAGGCCGGCGATACGCAGTATTTT	CASSQAGDTQYF
TRBV7-2	once	TRBJ1-2	TRBD1	TGTGCCAGCAGCCCCATGGGACAGGGGCTCTATGGCTACACCTTC	CASSPMGQGLYGYTF
TRBV6-5	-	TRBJ2-7	-	TGTGCCAGCAGTTACTCGGACACCTACGAGCAGTACTTC	CASSYSDTYEQYF
TRBV9	-	TRBJ2-7	TRBD2	TGTGCCAGCAGCGTACTAGCGGGGGGACCCTACGAGCAGTACTTC	CASSVLAGGPYEQYF
TRBV7-2	-	TRBJ1-4	-	TGTGCCAGCAGCCCATCGGATGAAAAACTGTTTTTT	CASSPSDEKLFF
TRBV2	-	TRBJ1-1	TRBD1	TGTGCCAGCACCCTGAGGAACAGGGGGCTCACTGAAGCTTTCTTT	CASTLRNRGLTEAFF
TRBV3-1/TRBV3-2	-	TRBJ1-5	-	TGTGCCAGCAGCCAAGAAGGCAGGCGTGTTCAGCCCCAGCATTTT	CASSQEGRRVQPQHF
TRBV5-5	-	TRBJ1-5	-	TGTGCCAGCAGCCTCGGACAGAGTACGAACAATCAGCCCCAGCATTTT	CASSLGQSTNNQPQHF
TRBV7-3	-	TRBJ1-1	-	TGTGCCAGCAGCCCGACAGTGCCGGGTGAAGCTTTCTTT	CASSPTVPGEAFF
TRBV6-2/TRBV6-3	-	TRBJ2-7	TRBD1	TGTGCCAGCAGTTTGGGACAGATGACAGAGCAGTACTTC	CASSLGQMTEQYF
TRBV29-1	-	TRBJ2-7	-	TGCAGCGTTGAGGCGGACAGCGCCTACGAGCAGTACTTC	CSVEADSAYEQYF
TRBV9	once	TRBJ1-5	TRBD1	TGTGCCAGCAGCGAGGGGGCAGGGGGATGGGGCAATCAGCCCCAGCATTTT	CASSEGAGGWGNQPQHF
TRBV14	-	TRBJ1-2	-	TGTGCCAGCAGCTATCTAGGCAGGGATGGCTACACCTTC	CASSYLGRDGYTF
TRBV5-1	-	TRBJ1-6	-	TGCGCCAGCAGCTTCCCCAGGGCGAATTCACCCCTCCACTTT	CASSFPRANSPLHF
TRBV25-1	-	TRBJ2-7	-	TGTGCCAGCAGTGGCTTTCCGAGGAACTCCTACGAGCAGTACTTC	CASSGFPRNSYEQYF
TRBV27	once	TRBJ1-1	TRBD1	TGTGCCAGCAGTCCAAACGCGAACAGGGGGCCGAACACTGAAGCTTTCTTT	CASSPNANRGPNTEAFF
TRBV3-1/TRBV3-2	-	TRBJ2-1	TRBD2	TGTGCCAGCAGCCAAATATTAGCGGGGGGTCTGAATGAGCAGTTCTTC	CASSQILAGGLNEQFF
TRBV19	-	TRBJ2-2	TRBD1	TGTGCCAGTAGTACCACCGGGACAGGGAACACCGGGGAGCTGTTTTTT	CASSTTGTGNTGELFF
TRBV6-5	-	TRBJ2-7	TRBD2	TGTGCCAGCAGGAAAGCGGGGGCCGCCTACGAGCAGTACTTC	CASRKAGAAYEQYF
TRBV19	-	TRBJ1-2	-	TGTGCCAGTAGTACTACCGGGACAAGGGGCGCTAAAGGCTACACCTTC	CASSTTGTRGAKGYTF
TRBV6-5	-	TRBJ1-4	-	TGTGCCAGCAGTCGCTCATACAGTGAAAAACTGTTTTTT	CASSRSYSEKLFF
TRBV25-1	-	TRBJ1-2	-	TGTGCCAGCAGTGGGAGGGGTGACTCTAACTATGGCTACACCTTC	CASSGRGDSNYGYTF
TRBV27	-	TRBJ2-7	TRBD1	TGTGCCAGCAGGGCCGGAAGGGACAGGAGAGCCTACGAGCAGTACTTC	CASRAGRDRRAYEQYF
TRBV3-1/TRBV3-2	-	TRBJ1-3	-	TGTGCCAGCAGCCAAGTTTTCAGGGGAAGCTCTGGAAACACCATATATTTT	CASSQVFRGSSGNTIYF
TRBV7-6	-	TRBJ2-7	TRBD1	TGTGCCAGCAGCTTAGCGAGCCAGGGGGCGAGCTACGAGCAGTACTTC	CASSLASQGASYEQYF
TRBV21-1	-	TRBJ2-6	-	TGTGCCAGCAGCAAAGGGGAGAGGGACAGGGCCTCTGGGGCCAACGTCCTGACTTTC	CASSKGERDRASGANVLTF
TRBV2	-	TRBJ2-2	-	TGTGCCAGCAGCGGTCGCGGGGAGCTGTTTTTT	CASSGRGELFF
TRBV2	-	TRBJ2-1	TRBD2	TGTGCCAGCCACCGGGGGGGCGCCTCCTACAATGAGCAGTTCTTC	CASHRGGASYNEQFF
TRBV7-3	-	TRBJ1-3	-	TGTGCCAGCAGCTGCCGCAGGTATCACAGCTACTCTGGAAACACCATATATTTT	CASSCRRYHSYSGNTIYF
TRBV6-5	-	TRBJ1-6	-	TGTGCCAGCAGTTACAGGGAGGTGAAGAATTCACCCCTCCACTTT	CASSYREVKNSPLHF
TRBV2	-	TRBJ2-1	-	TGTGCCAGCGGCGCGGGGCGGACTCCCAATGAGCAGTTCTTC	CASGAGRTPNEQFF
TRBV20-1	-	TRBJ2-1	TRBD2	TGCAGTGCTAGTTTGTTAGCGGGGGGCAATTACAATGAGCAGTTCTTC	CSASLLAGGNYNEQFF
TRBV6-4	-	TRBJ1-3	-	TGTGCCAGCAGTGACCCGAGGGTCTCCATATATTTT	CASSDPRVSIYF
TRBV5-1	-	TRBJ2-2	TRBD1	TGCGCCAGCAGCTTGGATCGGGGACAGCTCACCGGGGAGCTGTTTTTT	CASSLDRGQLTGELFF
TRBV7-3	once	TRBJ2-3	TRBD2	TGTGCCAGCAGCAGCTTAGCGGGGGCAGATACGCAGTATTTT	CASSSLAGADTQYF
TRBV2	-	TRBJ1-1	-	TGTGCCAGCATGGGAGTTGGGTGGACTGAAGCTTTCTTT	CASMGVGWTEAFF
TRBV2	-	TRBJ2-3	-	TGTGCCAGCAGTTGGGGGGGGCTCACAGATACGCAGTATTTT	CASSWGGLTDTQYF
TRBV27	-	TRBJ2-2	TRBD1	TGTGCCAGCCCTGGACAGGGAGTTGCCGCGCGGGAGCTGTTTTTT	CASPGQGVAARELFF
TRBV7-2	-	TRBJ2-5	TRBD2	TGTGCCAGCAGCTTAGTAACGGGGGGGCCAGGGGAGACCCAGTACTTC	CASSLVTGGPGETQYF
TRBV2	-	TRBJ1-4	TRBD1	TGTGCCAGCAAGCCTCCGACAGGGCGGAGTGAAAAACTGTTTTTT	CASKPPTGRSEKLFF
TRBV28	-	TRBJ1-1	TRBD1	TGTGCCAGCAGCCGGGGACAGGGGGCCATGAACACTGAAGCTTTCTTT	CASSRGQGAMNTEAFF
TRBV12-5	-	TRBJ1-5	TRBD1	TGTGCTAGTGGTTTGGAGGGACAGGGGTACTACCAGCCCCAGCATTTT	CASGLEGQGYYQPQHF
TRBV2	-	TRBJ1-2	TRBD1	TGTGCCAGCACTGTTACAGGGGATGGCTACACCTTC	CASTVTGDGYTF
TRBV24-1	-	TRBJ2-2	-	TGTGCCCTTGTACCGGGGGTCGGGGAGCTGTTTTTT	CALVPGVGELFF